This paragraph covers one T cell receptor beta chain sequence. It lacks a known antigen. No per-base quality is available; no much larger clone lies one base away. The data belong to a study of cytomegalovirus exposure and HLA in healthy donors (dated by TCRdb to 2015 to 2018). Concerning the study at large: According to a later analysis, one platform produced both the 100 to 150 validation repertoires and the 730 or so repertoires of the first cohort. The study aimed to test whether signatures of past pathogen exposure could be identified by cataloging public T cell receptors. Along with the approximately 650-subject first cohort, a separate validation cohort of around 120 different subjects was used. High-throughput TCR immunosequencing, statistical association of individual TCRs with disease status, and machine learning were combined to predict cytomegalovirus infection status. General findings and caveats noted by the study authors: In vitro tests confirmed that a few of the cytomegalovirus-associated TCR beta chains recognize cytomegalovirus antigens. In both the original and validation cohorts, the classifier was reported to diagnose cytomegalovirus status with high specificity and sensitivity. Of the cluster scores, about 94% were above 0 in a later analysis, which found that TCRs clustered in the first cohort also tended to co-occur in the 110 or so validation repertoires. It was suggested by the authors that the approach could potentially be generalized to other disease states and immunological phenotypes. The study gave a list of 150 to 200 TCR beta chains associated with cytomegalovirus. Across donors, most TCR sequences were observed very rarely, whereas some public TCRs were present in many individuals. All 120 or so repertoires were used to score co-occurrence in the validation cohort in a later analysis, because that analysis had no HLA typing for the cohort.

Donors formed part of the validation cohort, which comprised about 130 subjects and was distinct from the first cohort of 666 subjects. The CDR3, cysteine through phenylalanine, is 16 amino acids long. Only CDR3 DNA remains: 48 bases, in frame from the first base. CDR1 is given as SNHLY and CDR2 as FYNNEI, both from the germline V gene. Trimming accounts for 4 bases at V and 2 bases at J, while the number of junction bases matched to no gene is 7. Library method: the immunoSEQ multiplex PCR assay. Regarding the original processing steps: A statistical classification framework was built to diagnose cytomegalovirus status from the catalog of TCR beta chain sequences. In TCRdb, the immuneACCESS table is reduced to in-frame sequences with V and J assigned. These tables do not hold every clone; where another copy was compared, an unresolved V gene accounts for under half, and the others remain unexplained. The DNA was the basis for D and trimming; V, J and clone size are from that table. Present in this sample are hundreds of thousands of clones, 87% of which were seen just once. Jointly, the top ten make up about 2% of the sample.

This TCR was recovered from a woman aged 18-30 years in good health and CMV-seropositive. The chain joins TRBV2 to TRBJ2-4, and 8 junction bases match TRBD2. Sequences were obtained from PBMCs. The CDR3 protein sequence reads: CASSASGGRTKNIQYF. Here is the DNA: TGTGCCAGCAGTGCCTCGGGGGGGCGGACCAAAAACATTCAGTACTTC.